This is a list of T cell receptor beta chains from one sample in a study of T cell clonotyping in hematopoietic cell transplantation. Repertoires were generated with immunoSEQ multiplex PCR, while TCRdb's copy carries only in-frame clones and drops some. Of 69,000 or so clones listed, roughly 93% are singletons. Sequenced: peripheral blood mononuclear cells. The receptors stem from a man over 45 in good health. Some clones in this sample may be carry-over from other donors' samples. Both conserved end residues are part of each CDR3. A D gene is named only where the DNA matches it firmly. Clone sizes are given selectively: once, few, many, or a class where the clone is expanded.

CDR3nt,CDR3aa,d_gene,j_gene,abundance,v_gene
TGCGCCAGCAGCCAAGGACAGGGGCGAGACTATGGCTACACCTTC,CASSQGQGRDYGYTF,TRBD1,TRBJ1-2,-,TRBV4-1
TGTGCCAGTAGGTACGACGGTGTTAGCAATCAGCCCCAGCATTTT,CASRYDGVSNQPQHF,-,TRBJ1-5,-,TRBV19
TGTGCCAGCAGCGAGCGGGGGCAAGGCACCGGGGAGCTGTTTTTT,CASSERGQGTGELFF,TRBD2,TRBJ2-2,-,TRBV9
TGTGCCAGCAGTTTGGTTGGGACACTTTTACAGTATTTT,CASSLVGTLLQYF,-,TRBJ2-3,-,TRBV27
TGTGCCAGCAGCTCGAGCACTGAAGCTTTCTTT,CASSSSTEAFF,-,TRBJ1-1,-,TRBV19
TGTGCCAGCAGCCACTCGGACCCTCGGGATCAGCCCCAGCATTTT,CASSHSDPRDQPQHF,-,TRBJ1-5,-,TRBV4-2
TGTGCCAGCAGCATCCTGCGGGGGGGCTCTGGGGCCAACGTCCTGACTTTC,CASSILRGGSGANVLTF,TRBD2,TRBJ2-6,-,TRBV7-2
TGTGCCAGCTCCGCGGGACAGGGGGCAGGCACTGGGGCCAACGTCCTGACTTTC,CASSAGQGAGTGANVLTF,TRBD1,TRBJ2-6,-,TRBV25-1
TGTGCTAGTGGCCGAATGGGACTAACCCAGTTCGATGAGCAGTTCTTC,CASGRMGLTQFDEQFF,TRBD2,TRBJ2-1,-,TRBV12-5
TGTGCCAGCAGCTTGAGCTCCTACAATGAGCAGTTCTTC,CASSLSSYNEQFF,-,TRBJ2-1,-,TRBV5-4
TGTGCCAGCAGCCCTATACAGCAGGGGGTTAGTGGCTACACCTTC,CASSPIQQGVSGYTF,TRBD1,TRBJ1-2,once,TRBV6-5
TGTGCCTGGACAGGTGCCCGAGAGACCCAGTACTTC,CAWTGARETQYF,-,TRBJ2-5,-,TRBV30
TGTGCCAGTAATGCGGGGGCCGGGGGCTACACCTTC,CASNAGAGGYTF,-,TRBJ1-2,-,TRBV19
TGTGCCAGCACAGGTCCTAGCGGGGGGGCGAAGGAGCAGTTCTTC,CASTGPSGGAKEQFF,TRBD2,TRBJ2-1,-,TRBV6-6
TGTGCCAGCAGCCTACAGGTTCAAGAGACCCAGTACTTC,CASSLQVQETQYF,-,TRBJ2-5,-,TRBV11-3
TGTGCCAGCAGTGAACAGCCGAACACCGGGGAGCTGTTTTTT,CASSEQPNTGELFF,-,TRBJ2-2,-,TRBV6-4
TGTGCCAGCAGCCCCGGACTAGCGGGGACAGATACGCAGTATTTT,CASSPGLAGTDTQYF,TRBD2,TRBJ2-3,-,TRBV4-2
TGTGCCAGCGGACAGGGGACCTATGGCTACACCTTC,CASGQGTYGYTF,TRBD1,TRBJ1-2,-,TRBV27
TGCGCCAGCAGCTTGGAGGGGCCTGAAGCTTTCTTT,CASSLEGPEAFF,-,TRBJ1-1,-,TRBV5-1
TGTGCCAGCAGCGAAGGTGGAGGGGGCTACGAGCAGTACTTC,CASSEGGGGYEQYF,-,TRBJ2-7,-,TRBV9
TGCGCCAGCAGCTTGGTCTCCGGGACGGGCTATGGCTACACCTTC,CASSLVSGTGYGYTF,-,TRBJ1-2,once,TRBV5-1
TGTGCCAGCATTCTCTGGGCGATAGGCAGGGACCCCTACGAGCAGTACTTC,CASILWAIGRDPYEQYF,-,TRBJ2-7,-,TRBV2
TGTGCCAGCAGGAAGGAACAGGGAGGGAACTATGGCTACACCTTC,CASRKEQGGNYGYTF,-,TRBJ1-2,once,TRBV5-5
TGTGCCAGCAGCTTGGGACGGACAGCCTTTAATGAAAAACTGTTTTTT,CASSLGRTAFNEKLFF,-,TRBJ1-4,once,TRBV5-8
TGCGCCAGCAGCCCCTCGGACTCTTCCTACGAGCAGTACTTC,CASSPSDSSYEQYF,-,TRBJ2-7,-,TRBV4-3
TGTGCCAGCAGCAGCGGACAGCCTTCAAATTCACCCCTCCACTTT,CASSSGQPSNSPLHF,-,TRBJ1-6,-,TRBV11-1
TGTGCCAGTAGTATAGAGGCCTTCCTACGCGAGCAGTACTTC,CASSIEAFLREQYF,-,TRBJ2-7,-,TRBV19
TGTGCCAGCACTGACTGGCGGACAGGTAAAATTAGCAATCAGCCCCAGCATTTT,CASTDWRTGKISNQPQHF,TRBD1,TRBJ1-5,-,TRBV28
TGCGCCAGCACCGGAGAGGTGGGGACTGAAGCTTTCTTT,CASTGEVGTEAFF,-,TRBJ1-1,-,TRBV5-1
TGTGCCAGCAGCCAAGTGGGCGAGAACACTGAAGCTTTCTTT,CASSQVGENTEAFF,-,TRBJ1-1,once,TRBV4-2
TGTGCCAGCAGCTTGAGCTCCTACGAGCAGTACTTC,CASSLSSYEQYF,-,TRBJ2-7,-,TRBV5-6
TGCGCCAGCAGCTTGGGAAGTGGGGGCGTCAATCAGCCCCAGCATTTT,CASSLGSGGVNQPQHF,-,TRBJ1-5,-,TRBV5-1
TGTGCCAGTAGTATTGGAGATGTAGGAGCGGGACTAACTTTGGATACGCAGTATTTT,CASSIGDVGAGLTLDTQYF,TRBD2,TRBJ2-3,-,TRBV19
TGTGCCACCAGCAGAGGGCCCAATCAGCCCCAGCATTTT,CATSRGPNQPQHF,-,TRBJ1-5,-,TRBV15
TGTGCCAGCAGGTTTGAAGGAAACACCATATATTTT,CASRFEGNTIYF,-,TRBJ1-3,few,TRBV7-9
TGTGCCAGCAGTCTAGGGATCAATCAGCCCCAGCATTTT,CASSLGINQPQHF,-,TRBJ1-5,-,TRBV6-6
TGTGCCAGCAGCTTGGAGGGAAACACTGAAGCTTTCTTT,CASSLEGNTEAFF,-,TRBJ1-1,-,TRBV5-6
TGTGCCAGTAGGGGTTCAGGGGCCCACACAGATACGCAGTATTTT,CASRGSGAHTDTQYF,-,TRBJ2-3,-,TRBV19
TGTGCCAGCAGCAAAGGACAGGGAAGTACCGGGGAGCTGTTTTTT,CASSKGQGSTGELFF,TRBD1,TRBJ2-2,-,TRBV6-5
TGTGCCAGCAGAGGCGAGCGGGGGGCCTACTACGAGCAGTACTTC,CASRGERGAYYEQYF,TRBD2,TRBJ2-7,-,TRBV6-1
TGTGCCATCAGTGAGGGGACGTCTGGCTACACCTTC,CAISEGTSGYTF,-,TRBJ1-2,-,TRBV10-3
TGTGCCAGCAGCCAAGAGGGTTCGGGACGGGTCCGCGGAACAGATACGCAGTATTTT,CASSQEGSGRVRGTDTQYF,-,TRBJ2-3,-,TRBV14
TGTGCCAGTAGTATAGGGACTACCAACAATGAGCAGTTCTTC,CASSIGTTNNEQFF,-,TRBJ2-1,-,TRBV19
TGTGCCAGCAGCGTAGCTTCCGGAAGGGGGCACTACGAGCAGTACTTC,CASSVASGRGHYEQYF,TRBD1,TRBJ2-7,-,TRBV9
TGCGCCAGCAGCCCTCCTGGACAGGGTTTAAGGCAGTACTTC,CASSPPGQGLRQYF,TRBD1,TRBJ2-7,-,TRBV5-1
TGTGCCAGCAGCTTGGGTATGGCGATCTACGAGCAGTACTTC,CASSLGMAIYEQYF,-,TRBJ2-7,-,TRBV7-8
TGTGCCAGCAGCCACCTAACAGGGGCAACCTCCTACGAGCAGTACTTC,CASSHLTGATSYEQYF,TRBD1,TRBJ2-7,-,TRBV14
TGTGCCAGCAGCTTGGCTTACCGAAGAAGCTATGGCTACACCTTC,CASSLAYRRSYGYTF,-,TRBJ1-2,-,TRBV5-6
TGCGCCAGCAGCCAAGATCATGGGGGATCCGGCTACACCTTC,CASSQDHGGSGYTF,-,TRBJ1-2,-,TRBV4-1
TGTGCCAGCAGCCCATGGACAGGTAGCTCCTACGAGCAGTACTTC,CASSPWTGSSYEQYF,TRBD1,TRBJ2-7,-,TRBV5-4
TGCGCCAGCCGGCACACAGGGGCGGGCGGGGAGCTGTTTTTT,CASRHTGAGGELFF,TRBD1,TRBJ2-2,-,TRBV5-1
TGTGCCAGTAGTATCGGACGGTGGAACACTGAAGCTTTCTTT,CASSIGRWNTEAFF,-,TRBJ1-1,-,TRBV19